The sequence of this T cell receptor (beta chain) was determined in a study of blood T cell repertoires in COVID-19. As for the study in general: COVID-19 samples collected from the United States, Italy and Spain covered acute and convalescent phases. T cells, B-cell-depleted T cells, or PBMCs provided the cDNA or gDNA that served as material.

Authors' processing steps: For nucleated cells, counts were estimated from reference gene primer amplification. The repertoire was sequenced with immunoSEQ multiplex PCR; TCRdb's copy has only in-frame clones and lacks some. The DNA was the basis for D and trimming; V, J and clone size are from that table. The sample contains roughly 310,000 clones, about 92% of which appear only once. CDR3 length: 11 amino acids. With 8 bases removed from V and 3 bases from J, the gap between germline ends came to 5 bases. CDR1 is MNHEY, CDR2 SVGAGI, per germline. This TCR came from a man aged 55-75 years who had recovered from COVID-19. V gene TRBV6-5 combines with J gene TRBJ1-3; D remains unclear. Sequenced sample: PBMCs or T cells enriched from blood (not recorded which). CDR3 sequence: CASVFGNTIYF. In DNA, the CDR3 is TGTGCCAGCGTCTTTGGAAACACCATATATTTT.